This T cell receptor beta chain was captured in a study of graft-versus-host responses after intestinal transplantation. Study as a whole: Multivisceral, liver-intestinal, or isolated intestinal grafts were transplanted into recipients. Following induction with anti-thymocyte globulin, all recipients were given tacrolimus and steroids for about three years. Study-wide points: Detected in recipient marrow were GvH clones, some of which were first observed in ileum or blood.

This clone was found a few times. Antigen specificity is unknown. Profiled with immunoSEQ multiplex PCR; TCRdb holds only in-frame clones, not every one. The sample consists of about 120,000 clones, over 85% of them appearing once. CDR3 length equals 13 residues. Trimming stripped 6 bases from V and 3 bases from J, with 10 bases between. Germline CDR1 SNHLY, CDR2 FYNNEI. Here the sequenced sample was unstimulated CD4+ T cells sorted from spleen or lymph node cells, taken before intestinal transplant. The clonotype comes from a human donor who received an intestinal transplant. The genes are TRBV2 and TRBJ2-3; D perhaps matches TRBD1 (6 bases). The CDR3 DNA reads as TGTGCCAGCAGCCAGGGGTGGACAGATACGCAGTATTTT. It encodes CASSQGWTDTQYF.